What follows is one T cell receptor beta chain and its context. Gene names and germline match the mouse. Read sequence stops 4 residues before the CDR3 end, and the germline J gene provides the missing end. This CDR3 has 14 amino acids. Germline V gene data show CDR1 as NSQYPW and CDR2 as LRSPGD (reference sequence). Following extraction, RNA underwent reverse transcription to cDNA, which served as the sequencing template. TCRdb's table, derived via immunoSEQ multiplex PCR, lists solely in-frame clones and lacks some. The sample was found to contain over 250,000 clones, and every one recurs. Sorting of pooled cutaneous lymph node cells used CD4, CD8alpha, NKG2D, NKG2ACE and other markers. These data come from a study of CD8+ T cells in alopecia areata. Study as a whole: Female C3H/HeJ mice aged roughly 7-11 weeks received skin from approximately 6-13-month-old C3H/HeJ donors with spontaneous alopecia.

Sample: CD4+ T cells sorted from a lymph node. The sequence was obtained from a C3H/HeJ mouse with alopecia areata. The mice in this strain carry MHC haplotype H2-k. The chain employs TRBV1 and TRBJ2-5, with 12 bases fitting TRBD2. CDR3 DNA (partial): TGCACCTGCAGTGGGACTGGGGGGGTGGAC. Its translation is CTCSGTGGVD. The CDR3, in full, reads CTCSGTGGVDTQYF.